The present T cell receptor (beta chain) was sequenced within a study of blood T cells in healthy people across ages (dated by TCRdb to between 2014 and 2017). Notes on the research overall: In model experiments, roughly one uniquely barcoded TCR beta cDNA molecule per two T cells was captured by template switching. The study measured age-related changes in TCR beta repertoire diversity using deep sequencing normalized with unique cDNA molecular identifiers. The donors were split into four age groups: young (average about 16 years), middle-aged (roughly 40), aged (over 55) and long-lived (82). To avoid experimental bias, donors of different ages were spread randomly across the sequencing lanes. Two additional independent replicas of 1 million unique cDNA reads from the same blood draw were analyzed for two donors (one aged 18 to 29 and one aged 80 or older). What the study reported, not specific to this receptor: The long-lived group showed more naive CD4+ T cells, fewer expanded clones and increased TCR diversity than the aged group, suggesting age selection. Because the CMV infection status of the donors was unknown, age-related changes in expanded clonotypes may potentially have been confounded. As age increased, observed TCR beta diversity per million T cells dropped in a roughly linear way, and a significant reduction was already evident by age around 41. A strong correlation was found between observed TCR beta diversity and the percentage of naive T cells measured by flow cytometry. Total diversity estimates from one million sequenced T cells were considered lower bounds and underestimates. Conclusive comparison of naive and antigen-experienced compartments was prevented by the profiling of bulk unsorted PBMCs.

The donors were about 40 Caucasian individuals from Russia, aged roughly 6 to 100 years, who were systemically healthy. Ten milliliters of peripheral blood were drawn from each donor into EDTA-treated Vacutainer tubes. Ficoll-Paque density-gradient centrifugation was used to isolate PBMCs, with at least 6 million per sample. Trizol reagent was used to extract total RNA from the PBMCs, yielding at least 6 micrograms per sample. Naive CD45RAhigh/CD27high T cell percentages were measured by flow cytometry on a PBMC aliquot from every donor. Receptor amplification or capture employed 5' RACE. Sequenced on an Illumina HiSeq 2500. A second PCR of about 7 to 12 cycles was run with a J-beta primer mix and a sample-barcoded 5' primer. A unique molecular identifier was introduced onto each TCR beta cDNA molecule by a template-switch 5' adaptor carrying 12 random nucleotides. Each sample yielded at least 3 million CDR3-containing paired-end reads. First-strand cDNA synthesis was performed from all RNA using the Mint cDNA synthesis kit, with priming by a TRBC-specific oligonucleotide. Following uracil-DNA glycosylase treatment, a first 18-cycle PCR with universal primers M1SS and BC2_uni_R was performed on all cDNA. In the authors' own workflow: For normalization, 1 million high-quality reads were randomly selected from each sample, with every read carrying a distinct molecular identifier. Instead of being binned into consensus sequences, reads with shared molecular identifiers were discarded. MiTCR, with a Q25 quality threshold and the strictest error-elimination algorithm, was used for CDR3 identification, clonotype clustering and error correction. A nonparametric unseen species model using Euler transformation provided a lower-bound estimate of total TCR beta diversity. In TCRdb, the public reads were trimmed at Q25 with fastp and aligned with MiXCR, with productive beta chains retained. Every CDR3 protein is listed once, alongside the most common genes and DNA of its rows. None of the V and J calls come from the authors' own analysis; TCRdb made them. For this sample there are 550,000 to 600,000 distinct CDR3 sequences; about 26% appear just once. The leading ten clones occupy around 20% of the sample.

To note about this clonotype: What antigen it recognizes has not been identified. No base quality information exists; no much larger clone differs at one position.

The CDR3, from cysteine to phenylalanine, totals 18 residues. Just CDR3 DNA is preserved here, 54 bases in frame from base 1. Looking up the germline V gene yields CDR1 SGHDN and CDR2 FVKESK. V and J lose 0 bases and 5 bases, and a span of 19 bases separates them. The sample was blood. The receptor chain draws on TRBV14 and TRBJ2-2; TRBD1 is perhaps the D gene, given 6 matching bases. This sequence was found in a woman in her 70s in good health. CDR3 reads: CASSQEIGQRRGTGELFF. The bases are TGTGCCAGCAGCCAAGAAATAGGACAGCGTCGAGGGACCGGGGAGCTGTTTTTT. Beyond the CDR3, the reference TRBV14 and TRBJ2-2 genes provide the residues; the full variable domain reads: EAGVTQFPSHSVIEKGQTVTLRCDPISGHDNLYWYRRVMGKEIKFLLHFVKESKQDESGMPNNRFLAERTGGTYSTLKVQPAELEDSGVYFCASSQEIGQRRGTGELFFGEGSRLTVL.